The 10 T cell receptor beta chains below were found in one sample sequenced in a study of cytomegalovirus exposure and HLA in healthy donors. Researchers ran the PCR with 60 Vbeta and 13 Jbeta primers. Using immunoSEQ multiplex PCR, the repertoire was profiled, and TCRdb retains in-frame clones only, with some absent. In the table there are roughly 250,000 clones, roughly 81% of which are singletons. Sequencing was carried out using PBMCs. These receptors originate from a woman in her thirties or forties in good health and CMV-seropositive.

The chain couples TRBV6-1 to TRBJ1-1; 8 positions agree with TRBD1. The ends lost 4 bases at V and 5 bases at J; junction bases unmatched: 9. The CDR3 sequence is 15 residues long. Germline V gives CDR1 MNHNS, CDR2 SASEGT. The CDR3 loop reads CASSVRTGQRTEAFF. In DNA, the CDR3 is TGTGCCAGCAGTGTCCGGACAGGGCAGAGGACTGAAGCTTTCTTT.

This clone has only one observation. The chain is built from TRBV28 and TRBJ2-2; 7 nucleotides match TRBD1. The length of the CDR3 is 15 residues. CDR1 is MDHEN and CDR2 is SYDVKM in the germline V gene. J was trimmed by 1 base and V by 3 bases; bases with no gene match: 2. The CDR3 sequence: CASSFTGVNTGELFF. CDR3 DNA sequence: TGTGCCAGCAGTTTTACAGGGGTGAACACCGGGGAGCTGTTTTTT.

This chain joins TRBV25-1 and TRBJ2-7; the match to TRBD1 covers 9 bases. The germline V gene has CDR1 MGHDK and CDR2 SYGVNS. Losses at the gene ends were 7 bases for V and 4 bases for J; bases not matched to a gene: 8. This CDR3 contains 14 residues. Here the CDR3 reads CASKQGQGSYEQYF. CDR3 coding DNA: TGTGCCAGCAAGCAAGGACAGGGGAGTTACGAGCAGTACTTC.

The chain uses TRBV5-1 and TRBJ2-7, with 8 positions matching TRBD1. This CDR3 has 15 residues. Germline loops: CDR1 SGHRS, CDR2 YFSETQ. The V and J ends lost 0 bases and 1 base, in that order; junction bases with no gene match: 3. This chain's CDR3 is CASSLGTGGSYEQYF. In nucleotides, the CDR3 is TGCGCCAGCAGCTTGGGAACAGGGGGGTCCTACGAGCAGTACTTC.

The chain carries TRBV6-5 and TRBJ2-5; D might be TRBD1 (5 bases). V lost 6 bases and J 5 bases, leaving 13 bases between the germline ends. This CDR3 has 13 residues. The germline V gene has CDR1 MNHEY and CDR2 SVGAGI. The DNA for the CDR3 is TGTGCCAGCAGAAAGGGGTTGTCGGAGACCCAGTACTTC. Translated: CASRKGLSETQYF.

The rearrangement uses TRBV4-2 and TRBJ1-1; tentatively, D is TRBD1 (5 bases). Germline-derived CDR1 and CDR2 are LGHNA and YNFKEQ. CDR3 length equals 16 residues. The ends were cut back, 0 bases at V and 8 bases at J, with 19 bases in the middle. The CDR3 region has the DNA TGTGCCAGCAGCCAAGAGAGGGGCGGGATCCTACCCGAAGCTTTCTTT. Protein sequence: CASSQERGGILPEAFF.

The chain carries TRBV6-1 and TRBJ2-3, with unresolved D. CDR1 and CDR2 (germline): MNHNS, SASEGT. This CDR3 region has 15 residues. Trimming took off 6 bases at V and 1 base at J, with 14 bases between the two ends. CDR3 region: CASRNTAAGTDTQYF. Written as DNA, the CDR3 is TGTGCCAGCAGAAACACTGCGGCCGGCACAGATACGCAGTATTTT.

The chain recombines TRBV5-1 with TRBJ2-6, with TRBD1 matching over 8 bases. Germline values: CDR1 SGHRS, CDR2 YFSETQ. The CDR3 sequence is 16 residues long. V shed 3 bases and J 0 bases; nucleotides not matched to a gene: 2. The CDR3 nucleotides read TGCGCCAGCAGCTGGACAGGGAACTCTGGGGCCAACGTCCTGACTTTC. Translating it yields CASSWTGNSGANVLTF. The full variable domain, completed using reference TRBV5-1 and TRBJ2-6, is KAGVTQTPRYLIKTRGQQVTLSCSPISGHRSVSWYQQTPGQGLQFLFEYFSETQRNKGNFPGRFSGRQFSNSRSEMNVSTLELGDSALYLCASSWTGNSGANVLTFGAGSRLTVL.

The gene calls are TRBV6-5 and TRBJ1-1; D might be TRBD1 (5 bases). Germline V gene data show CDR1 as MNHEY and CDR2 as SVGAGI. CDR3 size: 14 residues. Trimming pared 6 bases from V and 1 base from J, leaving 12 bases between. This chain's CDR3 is CASSSEGPNTEAFF. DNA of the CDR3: TGTGCCAGCAGCTCGGAGGGACCGAACACTGAAGCTTTCTTT.

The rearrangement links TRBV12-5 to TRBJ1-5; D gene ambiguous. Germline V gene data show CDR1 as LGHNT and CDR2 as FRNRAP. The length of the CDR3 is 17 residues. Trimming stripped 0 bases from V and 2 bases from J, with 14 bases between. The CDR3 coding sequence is TGTGCTAGTGGTTTGGTCCCATCGGGAGAGGGCAATCAGCCCCAGCATTTT. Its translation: CASGLVPSGEGNQPQHF.